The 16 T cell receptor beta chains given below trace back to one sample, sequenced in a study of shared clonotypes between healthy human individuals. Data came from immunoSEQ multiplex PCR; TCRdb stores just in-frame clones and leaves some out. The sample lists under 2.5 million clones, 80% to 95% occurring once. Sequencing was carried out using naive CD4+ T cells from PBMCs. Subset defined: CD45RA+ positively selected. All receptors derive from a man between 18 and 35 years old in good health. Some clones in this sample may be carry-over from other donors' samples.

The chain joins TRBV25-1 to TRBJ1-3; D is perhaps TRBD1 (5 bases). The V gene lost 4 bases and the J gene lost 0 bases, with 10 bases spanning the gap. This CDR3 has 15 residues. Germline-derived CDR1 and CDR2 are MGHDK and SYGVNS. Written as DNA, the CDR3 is TGTGCCAGCAGTGTCTGGGGCTACTCTGGAAACACCATATATTTT. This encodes CASSVWGYSGNTIYF. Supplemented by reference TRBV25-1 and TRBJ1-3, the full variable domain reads EADIYQTPRYLVIGTGKKITLECSQTMGHDKMYWYQQDPGMELHLIHYSYGVNSTEKGDLSSESTVSRIRTEHFPLTLESARPSHTSQYLCASSVWGYSGNTIYFGEGSWLTVV.

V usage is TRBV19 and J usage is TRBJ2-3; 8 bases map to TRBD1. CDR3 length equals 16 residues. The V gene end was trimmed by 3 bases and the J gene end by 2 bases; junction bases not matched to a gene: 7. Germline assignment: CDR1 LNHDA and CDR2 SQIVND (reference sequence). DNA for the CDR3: TGTGCCAGTAGTATCGGCGGACAGGGAAACACAGATACGCAGTATTTT. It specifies CASSIGGQGNTDTQYF.

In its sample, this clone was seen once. The CDR3 DNA is TGTGCCAGCCAGTGGGGGGCCGGGGAGCTGTTTTTT. Translating gives CASQWGAGELFF. This sequence joins TRBV11-2 and TRBJ2-2; possible D gene TRBD2, 6 bases. Trimming took 8 bases from V and 6 from J, leaving 10 bases between them. CDR3 length: 12 amino acids. CDR1 is SGHAT, CDR2 FQNNGV, per germline.

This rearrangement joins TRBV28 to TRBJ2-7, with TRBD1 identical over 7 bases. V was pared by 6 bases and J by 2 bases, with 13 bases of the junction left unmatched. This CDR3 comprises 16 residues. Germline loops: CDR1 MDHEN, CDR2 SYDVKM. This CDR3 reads CASSPRQGSGPYEQYF. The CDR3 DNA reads TGTGCCAGCAGCCCTAGACAGGGTAGTGGGCCCTACGAGCAGTACTTC.

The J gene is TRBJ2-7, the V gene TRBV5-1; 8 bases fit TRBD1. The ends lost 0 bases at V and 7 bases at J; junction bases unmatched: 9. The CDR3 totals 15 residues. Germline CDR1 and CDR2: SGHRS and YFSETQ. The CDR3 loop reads CASSLGTGFLEEQYF. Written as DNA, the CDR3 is TGCGCCAGCAGCTTGGGGACAGGGTTTCTTGAAGAGCAGTACTTC.

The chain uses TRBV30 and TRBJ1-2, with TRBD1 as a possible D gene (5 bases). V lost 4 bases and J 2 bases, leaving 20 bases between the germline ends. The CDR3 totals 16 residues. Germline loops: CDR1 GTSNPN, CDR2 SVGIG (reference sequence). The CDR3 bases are TGTGCCTGGACCCGACCGATGGTGGGGGAAAACTATGGCTACACCTTC. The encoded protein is CAWTRPMVGENYGYTF.

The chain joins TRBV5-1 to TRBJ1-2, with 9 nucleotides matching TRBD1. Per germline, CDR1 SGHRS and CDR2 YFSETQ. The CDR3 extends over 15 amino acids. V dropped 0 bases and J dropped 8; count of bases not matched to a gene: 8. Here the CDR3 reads CASSLAGTGFGGYTF. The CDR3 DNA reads TGCGCCAGCAGCTTGGCCGGGACAGGGTTCGGGGGCTACACCTTC.

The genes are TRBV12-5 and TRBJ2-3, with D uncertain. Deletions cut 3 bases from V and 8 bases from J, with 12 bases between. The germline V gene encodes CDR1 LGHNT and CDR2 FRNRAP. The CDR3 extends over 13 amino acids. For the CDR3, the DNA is TGTGCTAGTGGTTTCCTGGAGTTAGGTACGCAGTATTTT. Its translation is CASGFLELGTQYF. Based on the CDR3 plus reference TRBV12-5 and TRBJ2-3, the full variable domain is DARVTQTPRHKVTEMGQEVTMRCQPILGHNTVFWYRQTMMQGLELLAYFRNRAPLDDSGMPKDRFSAEMPDATLATLKIQPSEPRDSAVYFCASGFLELGTQYFGPGTRLTVL.

CDR3 in DNA: TGTGCCAGCAGTGAGTTTGGTATCCAAGAGACCCAGTACTTC. Its protein is CASSEFGIQETQYF. The chain joins TRBV6-1 to TRBJ2-5; D is unresolved. This CDR3 spans 14 amino acids. V lost 3 bases to trimming and J lost 1 base, with 9 bases between them. CDR1 is MNHNS, CDR2 SASEGT, per germline.

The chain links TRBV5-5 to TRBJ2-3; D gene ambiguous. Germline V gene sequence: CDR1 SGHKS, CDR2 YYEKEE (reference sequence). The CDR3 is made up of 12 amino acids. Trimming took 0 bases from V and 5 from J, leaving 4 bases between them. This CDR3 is CASSLDRDTQYF. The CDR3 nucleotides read TGTGCCAGCAGCTTGGACCGAGATACGCAGTATTTT.

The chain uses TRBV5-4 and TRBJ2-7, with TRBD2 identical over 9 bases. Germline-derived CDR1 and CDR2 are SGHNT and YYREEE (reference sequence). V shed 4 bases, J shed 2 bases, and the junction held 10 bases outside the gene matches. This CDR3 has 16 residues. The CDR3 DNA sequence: TGTGCCAGCAGCGCATACTCGAGCGGGGGGACCTACGAGCAGTACTTC. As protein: CASSAYSSGGTYEQYF.

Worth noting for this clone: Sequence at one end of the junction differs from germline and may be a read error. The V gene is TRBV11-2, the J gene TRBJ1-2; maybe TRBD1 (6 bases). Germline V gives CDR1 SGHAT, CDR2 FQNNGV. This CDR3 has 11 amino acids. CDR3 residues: CASSFTGNPVF. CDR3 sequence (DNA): TGTGCCAGCAGCTTTACAGGGAATCCCGTCTTC.

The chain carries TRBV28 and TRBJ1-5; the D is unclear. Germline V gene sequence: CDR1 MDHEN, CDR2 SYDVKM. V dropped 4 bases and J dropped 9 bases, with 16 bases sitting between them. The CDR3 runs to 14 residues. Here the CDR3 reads CASSSPGSNLPQHF. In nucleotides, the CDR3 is TGTGCCAGCAGTTCGCCCGGGTCGAACCTGCCCCAGCATTTT.

The CDR3 DNA sequence: TGTGCCAGCAGCCCCAAAGGGGGGAACACCGGGGAGCTGTTTTTT. As protein: CASSPKGGNTGELFF. This chain connects TRBV7-8 to TRBJ2-2; D is possibly TRBD1 (6 bases). V lost 5 bases to trimming and J lost 1 base, with 11 bases between them. The CDR3 has 15 amino acids. Per germline, CDR1 SGHVS and CDR2 FQNEAQ.

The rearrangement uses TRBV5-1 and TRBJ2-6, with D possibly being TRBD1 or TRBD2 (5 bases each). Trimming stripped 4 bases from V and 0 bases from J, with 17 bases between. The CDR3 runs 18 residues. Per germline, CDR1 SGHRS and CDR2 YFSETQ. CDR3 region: CASSPKGTASSGANVLTF. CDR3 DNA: TGCGCCAGCAGCCCGAAGGGGACGGCGAGCTCTGGGGCCAACGTCCTGACTTTC. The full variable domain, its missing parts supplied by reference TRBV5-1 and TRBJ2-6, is KAGVTQTPRYLIKTRGQQVTLSCSPISGHRSVSWYQQTPGQGLQFLFEYFSETQRNKGNFPGRFSGRQFSNSRSEMNVSTLELGDSALYLCASSPKGTASSGANVLTFGAGSRLTVL.

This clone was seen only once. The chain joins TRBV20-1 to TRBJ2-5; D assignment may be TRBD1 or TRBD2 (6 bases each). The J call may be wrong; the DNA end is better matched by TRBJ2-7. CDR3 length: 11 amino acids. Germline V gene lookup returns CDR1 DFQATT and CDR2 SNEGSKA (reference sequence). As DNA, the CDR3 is TGCAGTGCCGGAGGGACAATCGAGCAGTACTTC. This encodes CSAGGTIEQYF.